The 29 T cell receptor beta chains reported below all come from one sample, sequenced in a study of blood T cell repertoires in COVID-19. Data came from immunoSEQ multiplex PCR; TCRdb stores just in-frame clones and leaves some out. This sample has fewer than 200,000 clones, with approximately 83% found just once. The sample comprised peripheral blood. These receptors came from a man aged 70-80 years with active or convalescent COVID-19.

The chain joins TRBV5-1 to TRBJ2-7, with 11 bases lining up with TRBD2. The CDR3 spans 17 residues. With 0 bases clipped from V and 2 bases from J, the junction kept 7 bases outside the gene matches. CDR1 and CDR2 from the germline V gene are SGHRS and YFSETQ. In DNA form, the CDR3 reads TGCGCCAGCAGCTTGGGCCCGACTAGCGGGGTGGCCTACGAGCAGTACTTC. This codes for CASSLGPTSGVAYEQYF.

The CDR3 region has the DNA TGTGCCAGCATCGATCAGGGGGGCGAGCAGTACTTC. This sequence encodes CASIDQGGEQYF. The gene calls are TRBV25-1 and TRBJ2-7, with D tentatively TRBD1 (7 bases). In germline, CDR1 is MGHDK, CDR2 SYGVNS. V was shortened by 7 bases and J by 6 bases, with 13 bases between the two germline ends. The CDR3 covers 12 residues.

This clone has more than one count but fewer than ten. The chain carries TRBV19 and TRBJ1-1; possible D gene TRBD1, 6 bases. The CDR3 has 14 residues. CDR1 and CDR2 from the germline V gene are LNHDA and SQIVND (reference sequence). V was shortened by 3 bases and J by 7 bases, with 15 bases between the two germline ends. CDR3 coding DNA: TGTGCCAGTAGTATTTTTGGGGGGGCCAATGAAGCTTTCTTT. This encodes CASSIFGGANEAFF.

V is TRBV28 and J is TRBJ2-1; a weak D match, TRBD2 (6 bases). Germline V gene sequence: CDR1 MDHEN, CDR2 SYDVKM. V lost 7 bases to trimming and J lost 7 bases, with 20 bases between them. CDR3 size: 15 residues. Here the CDR3 DNA reads TGTGCCAGCAAGGGATACGGGACGGGAGAGAATGAGCAGTTCTTC. Translated: CASKGYGTGENEQFF. Filled out from reference TRBV28 and TRBJ2-1, the complete variable domain reads DVKVTQSSRYLVKRTGEKVFLECVQDMDHENMFWYRQDPGLGLRLIYFSYDVKMKEKGDIPEGYSVSREKKERFSLILESASTNQTSMYLCASKGYGTGENEQFFGPGTRLTVL.

The chain joins TRBV2 to TRBJ1-1, with D uncertain. Per the germline V gene, CDR1 is SNHLY and CDR2 is FYNNEI. The V and J ends lost 5 bases and 1 base respectively, with 8 bases between them. CDR3 length: 13 amino acids. CDR3: CASSPEGNTEAFF. Here the CDR3 DNA reads TGTGCCAGCAGTCCCGAGGGGAACACTGAAGCTTTCTTT.

The genes are TRBV9 and TRBJ2-2; D unresolved. Germline CDR1 is SGDLS and CDR2 is YYNGEE. Trimming removed 1 base from V and 2 bases from J, with 9 bases in between. CDR3 length: 15 amino acids. The chain's CDR3 is CASSVKRDNTGELFF. The CDR3 DNA follows: TGTGCCAGCAGCGTAAAGCGAGATAACACCGGGGAGCTGTTTTTT.

This clone was seen only once. The chain joins TRBV7-2 to TRBJ2-2, with D perhaps matching TRBD1 (5 bases). The CDR3 spans 14 residues. Germline CDR1 is SGHTA and CDR2 is FQGNSA. V was shortened by 4 bases and J by 4 bases, with 10 bases between the two germline ends. CDR3 in amino acids: CASSSGQATGELFF. The DNA of the CDR3 is TGTGCCAGCAGCTCCGGACAAGCCACCGGGGAGCTGTTTTTT.

V and J are TRBV15 and TRBJ2-2; 8 bases agree with TRBD1. Germline V gene sequence: CDR1 LNHNV, CDR2 YYDKDF (reference sequence). CDR3 length: 16 residues. Trimming at V came to 3 bases and at J to 1 base, leaving 4 bases not matched to a gene. DNA for the CDR3: TGTGCCACCAGCAGTATACAGGGGGAGAACACCGGGGAGCTGTTTTTT. This gives the protein CATSSIQGENTGELFF.

This sequence joins TRBV19 and TRBJ1-5; 9 positions agree with TRBD1. J was trimmed by 2 bases and V by 7 bases; bases with no gene match: 15. CDR1 and CDR2 from the germline V gene are LNHDA and SQIVND (reference sequence). The CDR3 runs to 18 residues. The CDR3 DNA is TGTGCCAGTAACCCGGGACAGGGTACCGCAACCGGCAATCAGCCCCAGCATTTT. Protein: CASNPGQGTATGNQPQHF.

The sample holds a few counts of this clone. The chain couples TRBV3-1 (or the pseudogene TRBV3-2) to TRBJ2-3, with unresolved D. This CDR3 has 12 residues. Germline-derived CDR1 and CDR2 are LGHDT and YNNKEL (reference sequence). Trimming pared 2 bases from V and 4 bases from J, leaving 4 bases between. CDR3 nucleotides: TGTGCCAGCAGCCAACTCGCAGATACGCAGTATTTT. Its protein product is CASSQLADTQYF.

The chain uses TRBV28 and TRBJ2-7; the D is unclear. V was shortened by 3 bases and J by 2 bases, with 8 bases between the two germline ends. In germline, CDR1 is MDHEN, CDR2 SYDVKM. The CDR3 extends over 13 amino acids. CDR3 nucleotide sequence: TGTGCCAGCAGTTTGGGCCTTCCCTACGAGCAGTACTTC. Translation: CASSLGLPYEQYF. Supplemented by reference TRBV28 and TRBJ2-7, the full variable domain reads DVKVTQSSRYLVKRTGEKVFLECVQDMDHENMFWYRQDPGLGLRLIYFSYDVKMKEKGDIPEGYSVSREKKERFSLILESASTNQTSMYLCASSLGLPYEQYFGPGTRLTVT.

The CDR3 nucleotides are TGTGCCAGCAGCGTAGACGGCAGGGAGGACACTGAAGCTTTCTTT. It codes for CASSVDGREDTEAFF. The J gene is TRBJ1-1, the V gene TRBV9; possibly TRBD1 for D (5 bases). The ends were cut back, 0 bases at V and 3 bases at J, with 12 bases in the middle. Germline CDR1 SGDLS, CDR2 YYNGEE. The CDR3 is 15 amino acids.

This chain's CDR3 is CASSRGGNSGNTIYF. CDR3 bases: TGTGCCAGCAGCCGGGGGGGAAACTCTGGAAACACCATATATTTT. J is TRBJ1-3 and V is TRBV3-1 (or the pseudogene TRBV3-2), with D tentatively TRBD1 (5 bases). The CDR3 runs 15 residues. Trimming took 4 bases from V and 0 from J, leaving 10 bases between them. In germline, CDR1 is LGHDT, CDR2 YNNKEL (reference sequence).

The count of this clone is one. The chain employs TRBV4-3 and TRBJ2-5; a weak D match, TRBD1 (5 bases). The germline V gene encodes CDR1 LGHNA and CDR2 YSLEER. This CDR3 spans 14 amino acids. Trimming pared 1 base from V and 5 bases from J, leaving 11 bases between. The CDR3 loop is CASSQGVGPETQYF. CDR3 DNA sequence: TGCGCCAGCAGCCAAGGGGTGGGGCCGGAGACCCAGTACTTC.

The chain recombines TRBV29-1 with TRBJ2-7; 8 bases map to TRBD1. This CDR3 has 12 residues. V dropped 4 bases and J dropped 6; count of bases not matched to a gene: 5. Germline V CDR1 and CDR2: SQVTM, ANQGSEA. The CDR3: CSVGTGFAEQYF. The CDR3 nucleotides are TGCAGCGTTGGGACAGGGTTCGCCGAGCAGTACTTC.

The chain has TRBV24-1 and TRBJ2-1, with D possibly TRBD2 on 6 matching bases. CDR1 and CDR2 (germline): KGHDR, SFDVKD. This CDR3 has 15 amino acids. V was shortened by 7 bases and J by 0 bases, with 12 bases between the two germline ends. CDR3 amino acids: CATRPRGGSYNEQFF. CDR3 bases: TGTGCCACCAGACCCCGGGGAGGCTCCTACAATGAGCAGTTCTTC.

The rearrangement uses TRBV2 and TRBJ2-2, with 9 nucleotides matching TRBD2. V lost 8 bases to trimming and J lost 5 bases; unmatched junction nucleotides: 9. Per germline, CDR1 SNHLY and CDR2 FYNNEI. The CDR3 sequence is 15 residues long. The CDR3 DNA is TGTGCCAGCCTTCGCGGGGGGGCTGGAACCGGGGAGCTGTTTTTT. Translation gives CASLRGGAGTGELFF.

The V and J genes are TRBV7-6 and TRBJ1-4; maybe TRBD1 (5 bases). This CDR3 region has 15 residues. Trimming shortened V by 1 base and J by 8 bases, and 14 bases separated the two germline ends. Germline loops: CDR1 SGHVS, CDR2 FNYEAQ. Here the CDR3 reads CASSLVAGSGEKLFF. Written as DNA, the CDR3 is TGTGCCAGCAGCTTAGTGGCAGGGTCTGGGGAAAAACTGTTTTTT.

The chain joins TRBV6-2 or TRBV6-3 to TRBJ2-7; D not certain. Germline loops: CDR1 MNHEY, CDR2 SVGEGT. V lost 5 bases to trimming and J lost 3 bases, with 5 bases between them. The CDR3 has 11 residues. In DNA form, the CDR3 reads TGTGCCAGCAGTGTTAACTACGAGCAGTACTTC. As protein: CASSVNYEQYF.

This clone was counted a few times. The V gene is TRBV28, the J gene TRBJ1-4; TRBD1 matches 8 bases. The germline V gene encodes CDR1 MDHEN and CDR2 SYDVKM. The CDR3 contains 15 residues. The trim removed 2 bases at V and 7 bases at J, leaving 6 bases unmatched. For the CDR3, the DNA is TGTGCCAGCAGTTTAAATGGACAGGGAGGTGAAAAACTGTTTTTT. This encodes CASSLNGQGGEKLFF.

This clone was seen just once. The germline gene is not matched at one end of the junction; a read error may be the cause. The chain couples TRBV4-3 to TRBJ2-1, with D possibly TRBD1 on 5 matching bases. The CDR3 is made up of 12 amino acids. CDR1 is LGHNA, CDR2 YSLEER, per germline. DNA for the CDR3: TGCGCCAGCAGCCAATACCCCGCAGGGAAAATCTTC. This gives the protein CASSQYPAGKIF.

This clone occurred a few times. This rearrangement joins TRBV5-1 to TRBJ2-1, with D perhaps matching TRBD2 (7 bases). Germline V gene sequence: CDR1 SGHRS, CDR2 YFSETQ. V was trimmed by 7 bases and J by 8 bases, leaving 22 bases between them. The CDR3 is made up of 15 amino acids. The CDR3 bases are TGCGCCAGCCTTAGAGGGGGGGCCGGCTCCCATGAGCAGTTCTTC. Protein sequence: CASLRGGAGSHEQFF.

The genes are TRBV29-1 and TRBJ2-3; 12 nucleotides align to TRBD2. The CDR3 consists of 15 residues. Per the germline V gene, CDR1 is SQVTM and CDR2 is ANQGSEA. The ends lost 1 base at V and 6 bases at J; junction bases unmatched: 5. The CDR3 DNA reads as TGCAGCGTTGAAGGGACTAGCGGGATATCGGATACGCAGTATTTT. As protein: CSVEGTSGISDTQYF.

This sequence joins TRBV6-2 or TRBV6-3 and TRBJ2-3; weak D call: TRBD1 (6 bases). The CDR3 sequence is 14 residues long. The germline V gene encodes CDR1 MNHEY and CDR2 SVGEGT. The V end lost 5 bases, the J end lost 0 bases, and 9 bases lay between the germline ends. CDR3: CASSLGHSTDTQYF. For the CDR3, the DNA is TGTGCCAGCAGTCTGGGACATAGCACAGATACGCAGTATTTT.

The chain recombines TRBV9 with TRBJ1-2, with unresolved D. Germline CDR1 and CDR2: SGDLS and YYNGEE. The CDR3 totals 12 residues. Between the trimmed V and J ends, which lost 1 base and 4 bases, there was a span of 5 bases. The CDR3 spells CASSVPGYGYTF. The DNA of the CDR3 is TGTGCCAGCAGCGTACCCGGCTATGGCTACACCTTC.

The genes are TRBV4-1 and TRBJ2-2, with 10 bases that match TRBD1. The CDR3 sequence is 15 residues long. Germline V gene lookup returns CDR1 MGHRA and CDR2 YSYEKL. J was trimmed by 5 bases and V by 7 bases; bases with no gene match: 7. The CDR3 bases are TGCGCCAGCACCCCGGGACAGGGGATGACCGGGGAGCTGTTTTTT. Amino acids: CASTPGQGMTGELFF.

The V and J genes are TRBV28 and TRBJ2-7; D is perhaps TRBD1 (6 bases). Germline V gene sequence: CDR1 MDHEN, CDR2 SYDVKM. CDR3 size: 13 residues. The germline V and J ends were trimmed by 4 bases and 6 bases, with 13 bases remaining between them. In nucleotides, the CDR3 is TGTGCCAGCAGTTCAAAAACAGGGCGCGAGCAGTACTTC. Protein sequence: CASSSKTGREQYF.

The chain has TRBV28 and TRBJ2-1; D possibly corresponds to TRBD1 (8 bases). The CDR3 runs 17 residues. The V gene lost 8 bases and the J gene lost 7 bases, with 27 bases spanning the gap. Germline CDR1 and CDR2: MDHEN and SYDVKM. The CDR3: CASRVPLAGRTGNEQFF. CDR3 DNA sequence: TGTGCCAGCCGCGTCCCCTTGGCCGGGAGGACAGGGAATGAGCAGTTCTTC.

The chain recombines TRBV11-1 with TRBJ2-7; 7 bases align to TRBD2. CDR1 is SGHAT, CDR2 FQDESV, per germline (reference sequence). This CDR3 spans 16 amino acids. J gave up 4 bases and V 4 bases, and 13 bases lay outside the gene matches. The chain's CDR3 is CASSSTTWLAEYEQYF. The CDR3 nucleotides read TGTGCCAGCAGCTCGACCACCTGGCTAGCGGAATACGAGCAGTACTTC.